The clone carrying this T cell receptor beta chain was seen more than once but under ten times. As yet, its antigen is unknown. The 5'RACE method, run with constant-segment primers, produced TCR alpha and TCR beta cDNA libraries (carrying sample barcodes and UMIs). MiXCR, applied by TCRdb to the 5' RACE reads, yields one record per CDR3 protein. The profile covers approximately 290,000 distinct CDR3 sequences, with 15% to 20% appearing a single time and roughly 21% taken by the ten largest. The sample comes from a study of T-cell memory formation after mild COVID-19. Study-level information: The TCR clusters were mostly specific to one donor. Study-wide findings and caveats: Mainly in CM and EM were contracting CD4+ clones; CD8+ were in EMRA.

Sequencing was carried out using PBMCs or a T cell subset sorted from them (not recorded which). The clonotype was recovered from a man aged 18-30 years who had mild COVID-19 (a few samples of this study predate the infection). Cell type and time point are not known.

The CDR3 region is CASSLLPAPYNEQFF. CDR3 nucleotide sequence: TGTGCCAGCAGCTTACTGCCAGCCCCCTACAATGAGCAGTTCTTC. The gene calls are TRBV7-2 and TRBJ2-1; D gene uncertain. The germline CDR1 and CDR2 sequences are SGHTA and FQGNSA. V was pared by 2 bases and J by 2 bases, with 10 bases between. The CDR3 covers 15 residues.